This TCR beta chain was sequenced in a study of a mutant IDH1 vaccine in newly diagnosed glioma (dated by TCRdb to the early 2020s). In the study overall: Vaccination started 4-6 weeks after radiotherapy alone, or was given together with temozolomide cycles in the groups whose treatment included chemotherapy. Of the roughly 30 treated patients, around 62% were male and around 38% were female, and a mean age of roughly 40 years was recorded. Longitudinal TCRB deep sequencing was performed for 20 to 25 treated patients wherever samples were available for exploratory analyses. Before enrollment, most patients had been given radiochemotherapy with temozolomide as standard therapy, while the rest had received either radiotherapy alone or temozolomide alone. Peripheral blood was collected at six visits: V03 (baseline), V05, V07, V10, V12 and V13. The week-35 safety follow-up was designated visit V12, and the week-47 end of study was designated visit V13.

The time point label, as the study defines it: week 47, end of study. Every vaccine dose consisted of 300 ug of a 20-mer mutant IDH1 peptide in Montanide, administered subcutaneously together with topical imiquimod. Eight vaccinations were administered to patients in weeks 1, 3, 5, 7, 11, 15, 19 and 23, corresponding to visits V03 through V10. The donors had newly diagnosed IDH1-mutant astrocytomas of WHO grade 3 or 4 that showed loss of nuclear ATRX. The samples were drawn from NOA16, a multicentre, single-arm, open-label phase I trial in Germany that tested a mutant IDH1 peptide vaccine in humans for the first time. Genomic DNA for TCRB sequencing was extracted from EDTA blood using the DNeasy Blood and Tissue Kit. Libraries were constructed by the immunoSEQ multiplex PCR assay. The hsTCRB Kit was used according to the manufacturer's protocol to amplify rearranged TCR beta chain sequences. Sequencing of TCRB libraries was carried out on an Illumina MiSeq. On the authors' methods: The proprietary platform of the kit vendor was used for demultiplexing, trimming and gene mapping. TCRdb's version of the immuneACCESS table is confined to in-frame rearrangements and falls short of the full clone set. An unresolved V gene accounts for under half of the shortfall where checked; the remainder is of unknown origin. V, J and clone size derive from that table, while D and trimming were established from the DNA sequence. For this sample the table gives 77,000 or so clones, of which approximately 75% were detected only once. The ten most abundant clones make up about 5.7% of the sample.

Regarding this clone: The target of this receptor is not known. Base qualities are not provided; no much larger clone lies one nucleotide away.

Findings and caveats that apply to the study as a whole: Vaccine-induced immune responses across multiple MHC alleles were detected in approximately 93% of patients. Availability determined which PBMC samples were chosen for TCRB deep sequencing. Pseudoprogression appeared unrelated to alterations in the top peripheral T cell clonotypes detected by TCRB sequencing. It was noted by the authors that analyses of patient blood samples could not be reproduced owing to sample limitations.

The receptor was isolated from a man between 35 and 55 years old with glioma. Sequenced here: PBMCs, sampled from a glioma patient whose treatment included an IDH1 peptide vaccine.

The CDR3 here reads CASSLLGPTAANTGELFF. The nucleotide sequence reads TGTGCCAGCAGCTTATTGGGCCCTACAGCGGCGAACACCGGGGAGCTGTTTTTT. The sequence links TRBV7-8 to TRBJ2-2, and possibly TRBD2, on 5 matching bases. The CDR3 runs 18 residues from the cysteine to the phenylalanine. The only DNA kept is the CDR3, 54 bases in frame from the first base. V and J lose 2 bases and 0 bases, and a span of 16 bases separates them. CDR1 and CDR2 are drawn from the germline V gene: SGHVS, FQNEAQ.